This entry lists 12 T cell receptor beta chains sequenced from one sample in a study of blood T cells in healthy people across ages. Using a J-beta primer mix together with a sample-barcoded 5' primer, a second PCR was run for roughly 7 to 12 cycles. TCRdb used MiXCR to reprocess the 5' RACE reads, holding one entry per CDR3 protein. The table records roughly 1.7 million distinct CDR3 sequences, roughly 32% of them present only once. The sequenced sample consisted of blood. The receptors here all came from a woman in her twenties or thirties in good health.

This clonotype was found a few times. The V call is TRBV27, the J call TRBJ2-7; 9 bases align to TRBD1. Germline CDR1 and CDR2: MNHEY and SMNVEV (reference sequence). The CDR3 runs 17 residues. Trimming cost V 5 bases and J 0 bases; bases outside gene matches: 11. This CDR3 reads CASSTHRTGASSYEQYF. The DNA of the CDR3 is TGTGCCAGCAGTACCCATAGGACAGGGGCAAGCTCCTACGAGCAGTACTTC.

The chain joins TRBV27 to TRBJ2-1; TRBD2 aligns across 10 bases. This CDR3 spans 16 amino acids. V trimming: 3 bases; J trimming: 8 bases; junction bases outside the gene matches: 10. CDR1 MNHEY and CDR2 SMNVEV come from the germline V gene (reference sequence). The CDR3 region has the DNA TGTGCCAGCAGTTTGAGGCTAGCGGGAGTGTTCTATGAGCAGTTCTTC. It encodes CASSLRLAGVFYEQFF.

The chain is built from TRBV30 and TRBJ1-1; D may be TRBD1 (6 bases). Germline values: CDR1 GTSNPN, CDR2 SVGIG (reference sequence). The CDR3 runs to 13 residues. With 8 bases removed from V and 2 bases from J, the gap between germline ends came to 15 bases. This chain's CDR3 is CAAHRAFNTEAFF. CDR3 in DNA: TGTGCCGCCCACAGGGCCTTTAACACTGAAGCTTTCTTT.

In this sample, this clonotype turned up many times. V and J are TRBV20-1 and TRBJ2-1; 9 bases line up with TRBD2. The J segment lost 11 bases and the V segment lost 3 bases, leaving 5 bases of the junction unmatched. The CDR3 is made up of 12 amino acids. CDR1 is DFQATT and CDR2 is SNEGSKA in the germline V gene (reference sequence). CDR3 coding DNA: TGCAGTGCTAGTGAGGCTAGCGGGAAGCAGTTCTTC. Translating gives CSASEASGKQFF.

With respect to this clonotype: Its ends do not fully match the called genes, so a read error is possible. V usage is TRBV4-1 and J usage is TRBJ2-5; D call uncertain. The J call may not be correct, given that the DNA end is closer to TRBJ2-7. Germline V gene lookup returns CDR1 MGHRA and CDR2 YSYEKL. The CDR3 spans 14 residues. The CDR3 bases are TGCGTCAGCAGGTTCGAGTTGGGTTCCTACGAGCAGTACTTC. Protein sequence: CVSRFELGSYEQYF.

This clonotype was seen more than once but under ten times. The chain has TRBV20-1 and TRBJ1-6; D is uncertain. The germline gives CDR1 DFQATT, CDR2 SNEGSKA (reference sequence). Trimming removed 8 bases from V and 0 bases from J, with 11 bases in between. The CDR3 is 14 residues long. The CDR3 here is CSFRGSSYNSPLHF. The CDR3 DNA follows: TGCAGTTTCCGCGGTAGCTCCTATAATTCACCCCTCCACTTT.

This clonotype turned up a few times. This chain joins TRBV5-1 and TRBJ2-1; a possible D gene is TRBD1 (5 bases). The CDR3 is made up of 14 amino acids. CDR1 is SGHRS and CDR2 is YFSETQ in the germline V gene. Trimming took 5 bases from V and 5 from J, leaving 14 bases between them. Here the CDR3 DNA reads TGCGCCAGCAGTACCTACGTGGGGCACAATGAGCAGTTCTTC. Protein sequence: CASSTYVGHNEQFF.

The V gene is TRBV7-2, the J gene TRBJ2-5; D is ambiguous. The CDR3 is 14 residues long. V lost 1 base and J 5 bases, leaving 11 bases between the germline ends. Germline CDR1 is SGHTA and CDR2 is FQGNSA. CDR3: CASSLDYVYETQYF. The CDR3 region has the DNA TGTGCCAGCAGCTTAGACTACGTATACGAGACCCAGTACTTC.

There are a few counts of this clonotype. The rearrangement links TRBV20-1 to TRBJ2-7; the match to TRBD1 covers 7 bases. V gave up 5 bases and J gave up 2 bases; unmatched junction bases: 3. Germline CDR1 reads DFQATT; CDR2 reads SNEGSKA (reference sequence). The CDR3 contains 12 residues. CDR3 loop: CSAAGTAYEQYF. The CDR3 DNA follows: TGCAGTGCTGCCGGGACAGCCTACGAGCAGTACTTC.

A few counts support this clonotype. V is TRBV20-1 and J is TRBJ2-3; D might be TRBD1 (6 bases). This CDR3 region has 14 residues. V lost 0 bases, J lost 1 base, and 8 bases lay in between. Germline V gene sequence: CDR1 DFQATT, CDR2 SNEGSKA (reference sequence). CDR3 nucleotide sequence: TGCAGTGCTAGAGACGCAGGGGGCACAGATACGCAGTATTTT. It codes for CSARDAGGTDTQYF.

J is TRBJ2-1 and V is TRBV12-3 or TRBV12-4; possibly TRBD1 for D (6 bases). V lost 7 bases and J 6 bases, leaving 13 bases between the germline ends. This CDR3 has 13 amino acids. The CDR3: CASTLGQPNEQFF. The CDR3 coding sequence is TGTGCCAGCACCCTGGGACAACCCAATGAGCAGTTCTTC.

This chain's CDR3 is CATETGNGNTIYF. CDR3 nucleotide sequence: TGTGCCACTGAAACAGGGAACGGAAACACCATATATTTT. This chain uses TRBV10-3 with TRBJ1-3, with D possibly matching TRBD1 (6 bases). Germline-derived CDR1 and CDR2 are ENHRY and SYGVKD. The CDR3 consists of 13 residues. V was trimmed by 10 bases and J by 4 bases, leaving 14 bases between them.